This TCR beta chain was identified in a study of CD8+ T cells in alopecia areata. Findings and limits, study-wide: Mice gave a clearer picture of TCR sharing than patients did, possibly for HLA-related reasons.

PBMCs yielded sorted CD4+ and CD8+ T cells. Following extraction, RNA underwent reverse transcription to cDNA, which served as the sequencing template. Profiled with immunoSEQ multiplex PCR; TCRdb holds only in-frame clones, not every one. The data contain under 150,000 clones, 62% of them seen just once; the ten biggest clones take up 30% to 45%. The CDR3 runs to 14 residues. Between the trimmed V and J ends, which lost 4 bases and 3 bases, there was a span of 13 bases. From germline, CDR1 is MGHRA and CDR2 YSYEKL. As regards this clone: Its antigen is as yet unknown.

The chain links TRBV4-1 to TRBJ2-7; weak D call: TRBD2 (6 bases). This receptor was identified in a human donor in good health. The material sequenced was CD8+ T cells sorted from blood. The CDR3: CASSPRQGGYEQYF. In DNA form, the CDR3 reads TGCGCCAGCAGCCCCCGGCAGGGAGGCTACGAGCAGTACTTC.